This TCR beta chain was recorded in a study of blood T cell repertoires in COVID-19. Study overall: T cells, B-cell-depleted T cells, or PBMCs provided the cDNA or gDNA that served as material.

Under the authors' procedure: Estimation of nucleated cell counts was performed using reference gene primer amplification. Method: immunoSEQ multiplex PCR; TCRdb's copy keeps in-frame clones and lacks some. V, J and clone size reflect that table, while D and trimming were determined from the DNA. The repertoire consists of around 230,000 clones, with about nine tenths occurring once and the leading ten covering just over 7%. The source is a man aged 55 to 70 who had recovered from COVID-19. Sequencing input: peripheral blood.

CDR3 coding DNA: TGTGCCAGCAGCGCTAGCGGGGGACCTTACAATGAGCAGTTCTTC. It codes for CASSASGGPYNEQFF. V gene TRBV9 combines with J gene TRBJ2-1; 10 nucleotides align to TRBD2. Trimming removed 3 bases from V and 4 bases from J; junction bases left unmatched: 4. The CDR3 has 15 residues. Germline values: CDR1 SGDLS, CDR2 YYNGEE.